The rows below give T cell receptor beta chains drawn from one sample of a study of blood T cell repertoires in COVID-19. TCRdb keeps only in-frame clones here, not all; method: immunoSEQ multiplex PCR. The data contain 150,000 to 200,000 clones, roughly 80% of them singletons. Sequencing was carried out using peripheral blood. These receptors were obtained from a human donor with acute or convalescent COVID-19. The donor label of this sample is uncertain. The CDR3 runs from the conserved cysteine through the conserved F or W. The order of the fields is J gene, D gene, clone size, V gene, CDR3 protein, CDR3 DNA. The D gene is left open where the match is weak. Clone size is shown for a subset of rows, as once, few, many or a class of expanded clone.

TRBJ1-1,-,-,TRBV11-1,CASSLDRNTEAFF,TGTGCCAGCAGCTTAGACAGGAACACTGAAGCTTTCTTT
TRBJ2-3,-,-,TRBV3-1/TRBV3-2,CASSHGDTQYF,TGTGCCAGCAGCCACGGGGATACGCAGTATTTT
TRBJ2-1,-,-,TRBV7-2,CASSFRDLRLYEQFF,TGTGCCAGCAGCTTTCGGGATCTCCGGCTATATGAGCAGTTCTTC
TRBJ2-1,-,many,TRBV6-1,CASSETQGPGRQFF,TGTGCCAGCAGTGAGACCCAGGGGCCAGGGAGGCAGTTCTTC
TRBJ1-6,-,once,TRBV5-1,CASSPSGADSPLHF,TGCGCCAGCAGCCCTTCAGGGGCAGATTCACCCCTCCACTTT
TRBJ1-5,-,-,TRBV11-2,CASSEGSWAGESAQHF,TGTGCCAGCAGCGAGGGGAGTTGGGCGGGAGAATCGGCCCAGCATTTT
TRBJ2-1,TRBD1,-,TRBV14,CASSPKGAEQFF,TGTGCCAGCAGCCCTAAGGGGGCTGAGCAGTTCTTC
TRBJ1-1,-,-,TRBV5-4,CASSSGGSMNTEAFF,TGTGCCAGCAGCTCTGGGGGCAGCATGAACACTGAAGCTTTCTTT
TRBJ1-6,TRBD1,-,TRBV5-6,CASSADRVSGSPLHF,TGTGCCAGCAGCGCAGACAGGGTGTCGGGTTCACCCCTCCACTTT
TRBJ2-3,-,-,TRBV5-1,CASSSTPTGPYTDTQYF,TGCGCCAGCAGCTCCACCCCCACAGGGCCCTACACAGATACGCAGTATTTT
TRBJ1-4,TRBD1,-,TRBV5-1,CASSLGGTGPTNEKLFF,TGCGCCAGCAGCTTGGGCGGGACAGGACCGACGAATGAAAAACTGTTTTTT
TRBJ2-3,-,-,TRBV9,CASSVAISTDTQYF,TGTGCCAGCAGCGTAGCTATAAGCACAGATACGCAGTATTTT
TRBJ2-1,-,-,TRBV27,CASSSLGDKVIDEQFF,TGTGCCAGCAGCTCCCTGGGGGACAAGGTGATCGATGAGCAGTTCTTC
TRBJ2-1,TRBD2,-,TRBV30,CAWSVPGRGRNEQFF,TGTGCCTGGAGTGTACCCGGGAGGGGAAGGAATGAGCAGTTCTTC
TRBJ2-3,TRBD2,-,TRBV2,CASSEGRGDVTDTQYF,TGTGCCAGCAGTGAAGGGCGGGGGGACGTCACAGATACGCAGTATTTT
TRBJ1-4,TRBD1,-,TRBV10-3,CAIKRTGGWDEKLFF,TGTGCCATCAAGAGGACAGGGGGCTGGGATGAAAAACTGTTTTTT
TRBJ2-3,-,-,TRBV28,CASSLGIQGDTQYF,TGTGCCAGCAGTCTCGGGATTCAAGGAGATACGCAGTATTTT
TRBJ1-3,TRBD1,-,TRBV7-9,CASSPYGQGSGNTIYF,TGTGCCAGCAGCCCGTATGGACAGGGCTCTGGAAACACCATATATTTT
TRBJ2-7,-,-,TRBV10-3,CAISESEATSYEQYF,TGTGCCATCAGTGAGTCTGAGGCAACCTCCTACGAGCAGTACTTC
TRBJ2-7,TRBD2,-,TRBV19,CASSLHLPGLAIFYEQYF,TGTGCCAGTAGTCTTCACTTACCGGGACTAGCGATCTTCTACGAGCAGTACTTC
TRBJ2-3,-,-,TRBV3-1/TRBV3-2,CASSQERRASGDTQYF,TGTGCCAGCAGCCAAGAGCGCAGGGCCTCGGGAGATACGCAGTATTTT
TRBJ2-5,-,-,TRBV18,CASSPSGYQETQYF,TGTGCCAGCTCACCTTCGGGTTACCAAGAGACCCAGTACTTC
TRBJ1-5,-,-,TRBV19,CASRVTGATFNQPQHF,TGTGCCAGTAGGGTGACGGGAGCAACATTCAATCAGCCCCAGCATTTT
TRBJ2-3,-,-,TRBV15,CATSRSGGYIGTDTQYF,TGTGCCACCAGCAGATCCGGAGGGTACATTGGCACAGATACGCAGTATTTT
TRBJ1-3,-,-,TRBV7-9,CASSSLGDTIYF,TGTGCCAGCAGCTCCCTGGGAGACACCATATATTTT
TRBJ2-7,-,-,TRBV14,CASSHSYYEQYF,TGTGCCAGCAGCCATAGTTACTACGAGCAGTACTTC
TRBJ1-4,-,-,TRBV3-1/TRBV3-2,CASSQVLGGKLFF,TGTGCCAGCAGCCAAGTACTGGGAGGCAAACTGTTTTTT
TRBJ1-3,-,-,TRBV18,CASSPSSGNTIYF,TGTGCCAGCTCACCCTCCTCTGGAAACACCATATATTTT
TRBJ1-1,TRBD1,-,TRBV2,CASSDPGGASTEAFF,TGTGCCAGCAGTGACCCAGGGGGCGCGAGCACTGAAGCTTTCTTT
TRBJ1-5,TRBD1,-,TRBV29-1,CSVVGQGGGNQPQHF,TGCAGCGTTGTTGGACAGGGAGGAGGCAATCAGCCCCAGCATTTT
TRBJ2-5,TRBD2,once,TRBV7-6,CASSLWSSGSETQYF,TGTGCCAGCAGCTTATGGTCTAGCGGGTCTGAGACCCAGTACTTC
TRBJ1-6,-,-,TRBV27,CASSLLTQGPHSPLHF,TGTGCCAGCAGCCTTCTGACGCAGGGTCCGCACTCACCCCTCCACTTT
TRBJ1-6,-,-,TRBV7-8,CASSLVGSYNSPLHF,TGTGCCAGCAGCTTAGTGGGCAGTTATAATTCACCCCTCCACTTT
TRBJ2-7,-,once,TRBV18,CASSPVPQRDYEQYF,TGTGCCAGCTCACCGGTGCCCCAGCGAGACTACGAGCAGTACTTC
TRBJ2-3,TRBD2,-,TRBV7-9,CASSLRTRASSGTDTQYF,TGTGCCAGCAGCTTACGGACTAGAGCTTCTTCCGGCACAGATACGCAGTATTTT
TRBJ1-2,-,-,TRBV19,CASSVREGGYTF,TGTGCCAGTAGTGTCCGGGAGGGTGGCTACACCTTC
TRBJ2-3,-,-,TRBV2,CASSDGGLSTDTQYF,TGTGCCAGCAGTGACGGGGGACTCAGCACAGATACGCAGTATTTT
TRBJ2-1,TRBD2,once,TRBV29-1,CSVSSGGHYNEQFF,TGCAGCGTTTCCAGCGGGGGGCACTACAATGAGCAGTTCTTC
TRBJ1-5,-,-,TRBV2,CASTRDSNQPQHF,TGTGCCAGCACCCGGGATTCCAATCAGCCCCAGCATTTT
TRBJ1-5,-,-,TRBV5-1,CASSPGPGQLLQPQHF,TGCGCCAGCAGCCCGGGACCGGGACAACTTCTCCAGCCCCAGCATTTT
TRBJ2-1,TRBD1,-,TRBV5-8,CASSLRAGGYNEQFF,TGTGCCAGCAGCTTGAGGGCAGGGGGCTACAATGAGCAGTTCTTC
TRBJ2-1,TRBD2,-,TRBV5-1,CASSLTGTSGSYNEQFF,TGCGCCAGCAGCTTGACTGGGACTAGCGGCTCCTACAATGAGCAGTTCTTC
TRBJ1-2,TRBD1,once,TRBV29-1,CSVGGPRDRGGYTF,TGCAGCGTTGGGGGGCCCCGGGACAGGGGTGGCTACACCTTC
TRBJ2-3,-,-,TRBV2,CASSEAGGADTQYF,TGTGCCAGCAGTGAAGCGGGCGGGGCAGATACGCAGTATTTT
TRBJ2-3,TRBD2,-,TRBV4-2,CASSPSSGGLDTQYF,TGTGCCAGCAGCCCATCTAGCGGGGGGCTGGATACGCAGTATTTT
TRBJ2-7,TRBD1,-,TRBV6-2/TRBV6-3,CASRPTGGSTYEQYF,TGTGCCAGCAGACCTACAGGGGGCTCTACCTACGAGCAGTACTTC
TRBJ2-1,TRBD1,once,TRBV7-3,CASSLEDRGYNEQFF,TGTGCCAGCAGCTTGGAGGACAGGGGCTACAATGAGCAGTTCTTC
TRBJ2-2,TRBD2,-,TRBV10-2,CASLFGRQSGELFF,TGCGCCAGCCTATTCGGGAGGCAGTCGGGGGAGCTGTTTTTT